What follows describes a single TCR beta chain. The data are from a study of monozygotic twins with inflammatory bowel disease. TCRdb reprocessed the 5' RACE reads, with one entry per CDR3 protein and no DNA. This sample's table reports 400,000 or so distinct CDR3 sequences. This CDR3 contains 15 residues. Germline CDR1 is GTSNPN and CDR2 is SVGIG (reference sequence). The chain carries TRBV30 and TRBJ1-6; absent DNA, TCRdb's TRBD1 call cannot be checked. The origin of this receptor is a human donor with ulcerative colitis or Crohn's disease, or a healthy co-twin of an affected twin (not recorded which). Sequencing input: blood. The CDR3: CAWSVVTGRNSPLHF. Full variable domain (missing parts from reference TRBV30 and TRBJ1-6): SQTIHQWPATLVQPVGSPLSLECTVEGTSNPNLYWYRQAAGRGLQLLFYSVGIGQISSEVPQNLSASRPQDRQFILSSKKLLLSDSGFYLCAWSVVTGRNSPLHFGNGTRLTVT.